This passage covers 30 T cell receptor beta chains from one sample sequenced in a study of cytomegalovirus exposure and HLA in healthy donors. The PCR was carried out with 60 Vbeta primers and 13 Jbeta primers. Measured with immunoSEQ multiplex PCR; TCRdb has only the in-frame clones, and not every one. Among some 120,000 clones listed, 73% were seen once. Material: PBMCs. The source of these receptors is a woman in her thirties or forties in good health and CMV-seropositive.

The V and J genes are TRBV15 and TRBJ1-1; D gene uncertain. The germline V gene has CDR1 LNHNV and CDR2 YYDKDF (reference sequence). V was clipped by 0 bases and J by 6 bases, with 8 bases between them. The CDR3 is 13 amino acids. The CDR3 loop reads CATSRDVRAEAFF. CDR3 DNA sequence: TGTGCCACCAGCAGAGATGTTAGAGCTGAAGCTTTCTTT.

The V and J genes are TRBV7-8 and TRBJ1-1, with unresolved D. Per the germline V gene, CDR1 is SGHVS and CDR2 is FQNEAQ. V was shortened by 5 bases and J by 1 base, with 8 bases between the two germline ends. The CDR3 sequence is 13 residues long. CDR3 amino acids: CASSLTANTEAFF. The CDR3 DNA reads TGTGCCAGCAGCCTCACAGCGAACACTGAAGCTTTCTTT.

The chain recombines TRBV28 with TRBJ2-1, with D possibly TRBD1 on 7 matching bases. Germline V gene lookup returns CDR1 MDHEN and CDR2 SYDVKM. CDR3 length: 14 residues. V shed 5 bases and J shed 8 bases, with 16 bases lying between them. This CDR3 is CASSGAGGTDEQFF. The DNA for the CDR3 is TGTGCCAGCAGTGGTGCAGGGGGGACCGATGAGCAGTTCTTC.

The chain is built from TRBV9 and TRBJ1-1, with 9 bases fitting TRBD1. V shed 3 bases and J 4 bases; nucleotides not matched to a gene: 10. Germline assignment: CDR1 SGDLS and CDR2 YYNGEE. The CDR3 has 16 residues. The CDR3 DNA reads TGTGCCAGCAGCGCCCGGACAGGGGAAGATGGCACTGAAGCTTTCTTT. Protein sequence: CASSARTGEDGTEAFF.

The sample holds a few counts of this clone. The chain carries TRBV5-8 and TRBJ1-6; 7 nucleotides line up with TRBD1. This CDR3 spans 15 amino acids. V lost 3 bases to trimming and J lost 9 bases; unmatched junction nucleotides: 9. Germline V gives CDR1 SGHTS, CDR2 YDEGEE. CDR3 coding DNA: TGTGCCAGCAGCTCTCGACAGGGAGGTGGTTCACCCCTCCACTTT. Its protein is CASSSRQGGGSPLHF. Looking up the rest from reference TRBV5-8 and TRBJ1-6 gives the full variable domain: EAGVTQSPTHLIKTRGQQATLRCSPISGHTSVYWYQQALGLGLQFLLWYDEGEERNRGNFPPRFSGRQFPNYSSELNVNALELEDSALYLCASSSRQGGGSPLHFGNGTRLTVT.

The rearrangement joins TRBV7-2 to TRBJ1-6, with TRBD1 as a possible D gene (5 bases). The germline gives CDR1 SGHTA, CDR2 FQGNSA. V was pared by 6 bases and J by 8 bases, with 14 bases between. This CDR3 comprises 14 residues. The CDR3 DNA sequence: TGTGCCAGCAGGAAAGACAGTCAATATTCACCCCTCCACTTT. Amino acids: CASRKDSQYSPLHF.

This clone was counted between two and nine times. The chain employs TRBV5-1 and TRBJ1-1, with TRBD1 identical over 9 bases. This CDR3 is 12 amino acids long. With 5 bases clipped from V and 11 bases from J, the junction kept 7 bases outside the gene matches. The germline V gene has CDR1 SGHRS and CDR2 YFSETQ. CDR3 residues: CASRAGTGSAFF. CDR3 nucleotide sequence: TGCGCCAGCAGGGCCGGGACAGGGAGCGCTTTCTTT.

This chain connects TRBV7-9 to TRBJ1-5; 9 bases map to TRBD1. The CDR3 length is 15 residues. V gave up 5 bases and J gave up 4 bases; unmatched junction bases: 6. In germline, CDR1 is SEHNR, CDR2 FQNEAQ (reference sequence). CDR3 nucleotides: TGTGCCAGCAGCCCGAGCGGGACAGGGAATCAGCCCCAGCATTTT. Its protein product is CASSPSGTGNQPQHF.

The rearrangement uses TRBV11-2 and TRBJ1-2; D unresolved. The germline CDR1 and CDR2 sequences are SGHAT and FQNNGV. There are 16 residues in the CDR3. Trimming stripped 1 base from V and 1 base from J, with 13 bases between. CDR3 protein: CASSLVVSRGNYGYTF. The CDR3 DNA reads as TGTGCCAGCAGCTTAGTCGTCAGTCGCGGTAACTATGGCTACACCTTC.

The genes are TRBV11-3 and TRBJ2-3; TRBD2 matches at 8 bases. Trimming cost V 5 bases and J 4 bases; bases outside gene matches: 5. Germline lookup yields CDR1 SGHNT and CDR2 YENEEA. The CDR3 runs to 14 residues. This CDR3 reads CASSPGGAADTQYF. DNA for the CDR3: TGTGCCAGCAGCCCCGGGGGGGCGGCAGATACGCAGTATTTT.

V gene TRBV5-1 combines with J gene TRBJ2-5; perhaps TRBD1 as D (7 bases). The J call may not be correct, given that the DNA end is closer to TRBJ2-7. The CDR3 loop spans 14 amino acids. The germline gives CDR1 SGHRS, CDR2 YFSETQ. CDR3 nucleotide sequence: TGCGCCAGCAGCTATGGCAGCCAGGGGGGCGAGCAGTACTTC. Its protein is CASSYGSQGGEQYF.

The rearrangement joins TRBV2 to TRBJ2-3, with 8 bases identical to TRBD2. Germline CDR1 SNHLY, CDR2 FYNNEI. The CDR3 is made up of 15 amino acids. Trimming took 6 bases from V and 6 from J; bases not matched to a gene: 11. The CDR3 DNA is TGTGCCAGCAGAGGAGGGCGGGGGGTAGGGGATACGCAGTATTTT. This encodes CASRGGRGVGDTQYF.

For the CDR3, the DNA is TGTGCCAGCAGCTTTCTAGCGGGGGACCCCTACGAGCAGTACTTC. Translation gives CASSFLAGDPYEQYF. The V call is TRBV7-9, the J call TRBJ2-7; 10 bases align to TRBD2. Trimming took 3 bases from V and 2 from J; bases not matched to a gene: 4. Germline V gene sequence: CDR1 SEHNR, CDR2 FQNEAQ (reference sequence). This CDR3 comprises 15 residues.

This chain connects TRBV7-8 to TRBJ2-7; TRBD2 matches at 10 bases. Germline assignment: CDR1 SGHVS and CDR2 FQNEAQ. Trimming cost V 4 bases and J 5 bases; bases outside gene matches: 14. The length of the CDR3 is 17 residues. CDR3 DNA sequence: TGTGCCAGCAGCTCGAAAGCCTTCGGGACTAGCGCCGACGAGCAGTACTTC. As protein: CASSSKAFGTSADEQYF. Full variable domain (outside the CDR3, taken from reference TRBV7-8 and TRBJ2-7): GAGVSQSPRYKVAKRGQDVALRCDPISGHVSLFWYQQALGQGPEFLTYFQNEAQLDKSGLPSDRFFAERPEGSVSTLKIQRTQQEDSAVYLCASSSKAFGTSADEQYFGPGTRLTVT.

V gene TRBV11-2 combines with J gene TRBJ1-1; D is unresolved. Germline V gives CDR1 SGHAT, CDR2 FQNNGV. This CDR3 contains 16 residues. V lost 3 bases and J 0 bases, leaving 14 bases between the germline ends. The CDR3 region is CASSFGWRSLNTEAFF. The CDR3 DNA reads as TGTGCCAGCAGCTTCGGGTGGAGAAGTTTGAACACTGAAGCTTTCTTT.

This rearrangement joins TRBV2 to TRBJ1-1, with D tentatively TRBD1 (6 bases). Germline V gives CDR1 SNHLY, CDR2 FYNNEI. This CDR3 spans 13 amino acids. Trimming pared 3 bases from V and 11 bases from J, leaving 16 bases between. CDR3 in DNA: TGTGCCAGCAGTGACAGGGGCTATGGTCTGGCTTTCTTT. The encoded protein is CASSDRGYGLAFF.

This clone was found once. The chain joins TRBV19 to TRBJ2-1; 11 bases are shared with TRBD2. The trim removed 5 bases at V and 9 bases at J, leaving 12 bases unmatched. The CDR3 is 16 amino acids. Per the germline V gene, CDR1 is LNHDA and CDR2 is SQIVND (reference sequence). CDR3 loop: CASSSSTSGKAGEQFF. In DNA form, the CDR3 reads TGTGCCAGTAGTTCCTCGACTAGCGGGAAAGCGGGTGAGCAGTTCTTC.

The chain recombines TRBV2 with TRBJ2-5; 9 bases fit TRBD1. V gave up 1 base and J gave up 5 bases; unmatched junction bases: 11. Germline V gene lookup returns CDR1 SNHLY and CDR2 FYNNEI. This CDR3 is 17 amino acids long. The CDR3 sequence: CASSEDTPGTGGETQYF. In DNA, the CDR3 is TGTGCCAGCAGTGAAGACACTCCGGGCACAGGGGGCGAGACCCAGTACTTC. Full variable domain (rest looked up from reference TRBV2 and TRBJ2-5): EPEVTQTPSHQVTQMGQEVILRCVPISNHLYFYWYRQILGQKVEFLVSFYNNEISEKSEIFDDQFSVERPDGSNFTLKIRSTKLEDSAMYFCASSEDTPGTGGETQYFGPGTRLLVL.

The chain combines TRBV7-3 with TRBJ2-5; 8 nucleotides align to TRBD2. The CDR3 has 14 residues. The germline CDR1 and CDR2 sequences are SGHTA and FQGTGA. V lost 2 bases to trimming and J lost 6 bases; unmatched junction nucleotides: 5. CDR3 DNA sequence: TGTGCCAGCAGCTTATCGGGGGGGCAAAAGACCCAGTACTTC. Its protein product is CASSLSGGQKTQYF. Full variable domain (rest looked up from reference TRBV7-3 and TRBJ2-5): GAGVSQTPSNKVTEKGKYVELRCDPISGHTALYWYRQSLGQGPEFLIYFQGTGAADDSGLPNDRFFAVRPEGSVSTLKIQRTERGDSAVYLCASSLSGGQKTQYFGPGTRLLVL.

The chain uses TRBV27 and TRBJ2-7; 9 bases are shared with TRBD1. CDR3 length: 16 residues. From germline, CDR1 is MNHEY and CDR2 SMNVEV (reference sequence). Losses at the gene ends were 0 bases for V and 2 bases for J; bases not matched to a gene: 5. As DNA, the CDR3 is TGTGCCAGCAGTTTATCAGCCGGGACAGGGACCTACGAGCAGTACTTC. Translated, it gives CASSLSAGTGTYEQYF.

This chain connects TRBV6-6 to TRBJ1-1; D gene unclear. V was clipped by 5 bases and J by 0 bases, with 13 bases between them. CDR3 length: 15 amino acids. CDR1 and CDR2 from the germline V gene are MNHNY and SVGAGI (reference sequence). CDR3 in DNA: TGTGCCAGCAGTCAGAGAGTTACAGTGAACACTGAAGCTTTCTTT. This sequence encodes CASSQRVTVNTEAFF.

The J gene is TRBJ2-1, the V gene TRBV15; 11 bases match TRBD2. Germline V lookup: CDR1 LNHNV, CDR2 YYDKDF (reference sequence). There are 14 residues in the CDR3. J was trimmed by 7 bases and V by 5 bases; bases with no gene match: 4. The CDR3 coding sequence is TGTGCCACCAGCTCTCGACTAGCGGGGAATGAGCAGTTCTTC. Translation: CATSSRLAGNEQFF. The full variable domain, completed using reference TRBV15 and TRBJ2-1, is DAMVIQNPRYQVTQFGKPVTLSCSQTLNHNVMYWYQQKSSQAPKLLFHYYDKDFNNEADTPDNFQSRRPNTSFCFLDIRSPGLGDTAMYLCATSSRLAGNEQFFGPGTRLTVL.

The chain recombines TRBV18 with TRBJ2-5, with 13 bases fitting TRBD2. This CDR3 is 17 amino acids long. Looked up from germline, CDR1 is KGHSH and CDR2 is LQKENI. The V gene end was trimmed by 6 bases and the J gene end by 0 bases; junction bases not matched to a gene: 7. Here the CDR3 DNA reads TGTGCCAGCTCTCCCGGGACTAGCGGGACCGACCAAGAGACCCAGTACTTC. This sequence encodes CASSPGTSGTDQETQYF.

The chain carries TRBV5-1 and TRBJ2-5; maybe TRBD2 (6 bases). This CDR3 comprises 12 residues. Germline CDR1 SGHRS, CDR2 YFSETQ. The ends were cut back, 4 bases at V and 3 bases at J, with 7 bases in the middle. CDR3: CASSRGKETQYF. CDR3 in DNA: TGCGCCAGCAGCCGGGGGAAAGAGACCCAGTACTTC.

The chain recombines TRBV6-5 with TRBJ1-2, with TRBD1 matching over 9 bases. Germline trimming cut 2 bases from V and 4 bases from J; bases unmatched to any gene: 2. CDR3 length: 14 residues. Per the germline V gene, CDR1 is MNHEY and CDR2 is SVGAGI. Here the CDR3 DNA reads TGTGCCAGCAGTTACAGACAGGGGGGCTATGGCTACACCTTC. This codes for CASSYRQGGYGYTF.

The genes are TRBV5-4 and TRBJ2-7; the D gene is possibly TRBD1 (6 bases). The CDR3 sequence is 13 residues long. The V end lost 2 bases, the J end lost 6 bases, and 12 bases lay between the germline ends. Germline CDR1 SGHNT, CDR2 YYREEE (reference sequence). CDR3 in amino acids: CASSFRQVGEQYF. The CDR3 bases are TGTGCCAGCAGCTTCCGACAGGTCGGCGAGCAGTACTTC.

V gene TRBV4-1 combines with J gene TRBJ2-1; no clear D. V was clipped by 1 base and J by 0 bases, with 10 bases between them. Germline V lookup: CDR1 MGHRA, CDR2 YSYEKL. The CDR3 length is 16 residues. CDR3 DNA sequence: TGCGCCAGCAGCCAAGGCAGGCAAAGCTCCTACAATGAGCAGTTCTTC. This codes for CASSQGRQSSYNEQFF.

J is TRBJ1-1 and V is TRBV30, with D unclear. The CDR3 is 12 amino acids. Trimming left V 2 bases short and J 11 bases short, with 15 bases between. Germline assignment: CDR1 GTSNPN and CDR2 SVGIG (reference sequence). CDR3 region: CAWSKAGRWAFF. The DNA for the CDR3 is TGTGCCTGGAGTAAAGCGGGGAGGTGGGCTTTCTTT.

The J gene is TRBJ1-1, the V gene TRBV19, with TRBD1 identical over 7 bases. Germline trimming cut 5 bases from V and 3 bases from J; bases unmatched to any gene: 3. The V gene's germline CDR1 is LNHDA and CDR2 SQIVND (reference sequence). The CDR3 contains 13 residues. The DNA for the CDR3 is TGTGCCAGTAGTCGGCAGGGGGACACTGAAGCTTTCTTT. Translation: CASSRQGDTEAFF.

Concerning this clone: It is unclear where the CDR3 begins or ends on the DNA, so no DNA is shown, and the CDR3 is as TCRdb lists it. J is TRBJ2-7 and V is TRBV6-6; the table assigns TRBD2, which was not confirmed against the DNA. Germline loops: CDR1 MNHNY, CDR2 SVGAGI (reference sequence). Both ends counted, the CDR3 spans 14 residues. CDR3 amino acids: CASSSSGLAGEQYF.